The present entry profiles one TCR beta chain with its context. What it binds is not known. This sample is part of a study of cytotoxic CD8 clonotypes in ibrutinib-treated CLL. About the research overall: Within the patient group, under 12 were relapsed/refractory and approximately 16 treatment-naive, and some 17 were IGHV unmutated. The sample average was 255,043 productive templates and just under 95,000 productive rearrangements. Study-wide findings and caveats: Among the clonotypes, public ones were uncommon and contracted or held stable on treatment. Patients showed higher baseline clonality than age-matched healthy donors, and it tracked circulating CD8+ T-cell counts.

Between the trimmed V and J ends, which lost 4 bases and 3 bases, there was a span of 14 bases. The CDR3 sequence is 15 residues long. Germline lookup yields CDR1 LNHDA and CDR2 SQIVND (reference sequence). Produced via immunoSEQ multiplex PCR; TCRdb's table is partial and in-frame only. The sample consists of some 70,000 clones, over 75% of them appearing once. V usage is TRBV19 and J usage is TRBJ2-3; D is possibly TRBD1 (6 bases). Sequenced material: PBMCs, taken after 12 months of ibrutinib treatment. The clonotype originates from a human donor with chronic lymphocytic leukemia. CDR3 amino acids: CASSKQGNPTDTQYF. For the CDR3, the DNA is TGTGCCAGTAGTAAACAGGGTAATCCAACAGATACGCAGTATTTT.